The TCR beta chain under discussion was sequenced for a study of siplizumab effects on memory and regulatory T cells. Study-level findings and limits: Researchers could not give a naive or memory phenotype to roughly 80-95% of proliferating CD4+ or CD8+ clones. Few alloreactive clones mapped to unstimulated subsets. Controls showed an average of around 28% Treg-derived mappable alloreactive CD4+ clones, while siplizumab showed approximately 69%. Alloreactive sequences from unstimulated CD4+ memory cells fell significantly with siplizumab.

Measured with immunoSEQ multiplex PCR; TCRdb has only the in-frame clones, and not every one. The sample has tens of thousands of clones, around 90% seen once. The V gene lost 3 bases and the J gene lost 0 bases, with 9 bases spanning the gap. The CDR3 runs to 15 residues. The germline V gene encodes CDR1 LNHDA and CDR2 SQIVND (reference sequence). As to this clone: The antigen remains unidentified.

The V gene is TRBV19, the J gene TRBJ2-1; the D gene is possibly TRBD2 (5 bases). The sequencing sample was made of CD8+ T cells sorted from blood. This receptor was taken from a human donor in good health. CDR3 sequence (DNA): TGTGCCAGTAGTATCTTGGGGAGCTCCTACAATGAGCAGTTCTTC. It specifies CASSILGSSYNEQFF. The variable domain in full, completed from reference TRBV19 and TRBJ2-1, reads DGGITQSPKYLFRKEGQNVTLSCEQNLNHDAMYWYRQDPGQGLRLIYYSQIVNDFQKGDIAEGYSVSREKKESFPLTVTSAQKNPTAFYLCASSILGSSYNEQFFGPGTRLTVL.